These T cell receptor beta chains were read from a single sample in a study of cytomegalovirus exposure and HLA in healthy donors. Only in-frame clones appear in the TCRdb table, and some are missing; sequencing was by immunoSEQ multiplex PCR. Its listing shows about 110,000 clones. The material sequenced was PBMCs. The receptors were gathered from a man aged 45-60 years in good health and CMV-seronegative. CDR3s include the opening cysteine and the closing phenylalanine or tryptophan. Each record gives: J gene, D gene, V gene, CDR3 protein, CDR3 DNA. The D gene is left open where the match is weak.

TRBJ1-1 | . | TRBV15 | CATSRGPRTGYNTEAFF | TGTGCCACCAGCAGAGGTCCGCGCACAGGGTATAACACTGAAGCTTTCTTT
TRBJ2-3 | . | TRBV14 | CASSQSQTNTQYF | TGTGCCAGCAGCCAATCCCAAACAAATACGCAGTATTTT
TRBJ2-5 | TRBD1 | TRBV6-1 | CASSEGQGWRETQYF | TGTGCCAGCAGTGAGGGACAGGGCTGGCGGGAGACCCAGTACTTC
TRBJ2-3 | . | TRBV29-1 | CSVDIAQGKADTQYF | TGCAGCGTTGATATTGCACAGGGAAAGGCAGATACGCAGTATTTT
TRBJ1-6 | . | TRBV27 | CASSPRRGPDSPLHF | TGTGCCAGCAGTCCCCGCAGGGGTCCCGATTCACCCCTCCACTTT
TRBJ2-2 | . | TRBV11-2 | CASRATTGELFF | TGTGCCAGCAGAGCCACCACCGGGGAGCTGTTTTTT
TRBJ2-7 | TRBD1 | TRBV18 | CASSPGTGAASVRSFGYEQYF | TGTGCCAGCTCACCCGGGACAGGGGCGGCTAGCGTGAGAAGTTTTGGGTACGAGCAGTACTTC
TRBJ1-2 | TRBD1 | TRBV5-4 | CASSLEGQGLINYGYTF | TGTGCCAGCAGCTTGGAAGGACAGGGACTAATTAACTATGGCTACACCTTC
TRBJ1-5 | . | TRBV5-5 | CASSAFVGGISNQPQHF | TGTGCCAGCAGCGCCTTCGTTGGAGGGATTAGCAATCAGCCCCAGCATTTT
TRBJ1-2 | TRBD1 | TRBV20-1 | CSADRGDGYTF | TGCAGTGCCGACAGGGGAGATGGCTACACCTTC
TRBJ2-1 | TRBD2 | TRBV6-6 | CASIGQRLAGVNEQFF | TGTGCCAGCATCGGCCAAAGACTAGCGGGAGTCAATGAGCAGTTCTTC
TRBJ2-3 | TRBD1 | TRBV27 | CASSPLNRDRVWIGTSTDTQYF | TGTGCCAGCAGTCCCCTCAACCGGGACAGGGTGTGGATTGGTACTAGCACAGATACGCAGTATTTT
TRBJ2-1 | . | TRBV7-2 | CASSLGAGTFLRDEQFF | TGTGCCAGCAGCTTAGGGGCTGGGACATTCCTCAGGGATGAGCAGTTCTTC
TRBJ2-3 | . | TRBV6-5 | CASSRGGFSTDTQYF | TGTGCCAGCAGCCGGGGTGGGTTTAGCACAGATACGCAGTATTTT
TRBJ2-5 | . | TRBV7-9 | CASNRIQETQYF | TGTGCCAGCAACAGAATTCAAGAGACCCAGTACTTC
TRBJ2-3 | TRBD1 | TRBV5-8 | CASSPRTGGADTQYF | TGTGCCAGCAGCCCACGGACAGGGGGAGCAGATACGCAGTATTTT
TRBJ1-1 | . | TRBV4-1 | CASSDQTASATEAFF | TGCGCCAGCAGCGACCAGACAGCCTCGGCCACTGAAGCTTTCTTT
TRBJ2-7 | . | TRBV30 | CAWNPTAYEQYF | TGTGCCTGGAACCCGACAGCCTACGAGCAGTACTTC
TRBJ2-3 | . | TRBV9 | CASSVATKEDTQYF | TGTGCCAGCAGCGTAGCTACGAAGGAGGATACGCAGTATTTT
TRBJ2-7 | . | TRBV5-5 | CASSLGSSYEQYF | TGTGCCAGCAGCTTAGGGAGCTCCTACGAGCAGTACTTC
TRBJ2-7 | . | TRBV13 | CASSLRLAAYEQYF | TGTGCCAGCAGCTTACGGCTAGCAGCGTACGAGCAGTACTTC
TRBJ1-1 | . | TRBV10-3 | CAISEESPLRGAFF | TGTGCCATCAGTGAGGAGTCACCTCTCCGAGGAGCTTTCTTT
TRBJ2-1 | TRBD1 | TRBV18 | CASSPRDREYNEQFF | TGTGCCAGCTCACCCCGGGACAGGGAGTACAATGAGCAGTTCTTC
TRBJ2-7 | . | TRBV5-1 | CASSLMFLAVEQYF | TGCGCCAGCAGCTTAATGTTCCTGGCGGTCGAGCAGTACTTC
TRBJ1-2 | . | TRBV13 | CASSGGGAGAYGYTF | TGTGCCAGCAGCGGCGGAGGTGCAGGGGCCTATGGCTACACCTTC
TRBJ2-7 | . | TRBV4-1 | CASSRAPGGHYEQYF | TGCGCCAGCAGCCGTGCCCCGGGGGGACACTACGAGCAGTACTTC
TRBJ2-1 | . | TRBV5-1 | CASSTRGTYNEQFF | TGCGCCAGCAGCACCCGGGGAACCTACAATGAGCAGTTCTTC
TRBJ2-2 | . | TRBV7-2 | CASSYSNTGELFF | TGTGCCAGCAGCTACAGCAACACCGGGGAGCTGTTTTTT
TRBJ1-2 | TRBD1 | TRBV9 | CASSVSTGQGLPFYYGYTF | TGTGCCAGCAGCGTCTCAACGGGACAGGGGCTACCCTTCTACTATGGCTACACCTTC
TRBJ1-2 | TRBD1 | TRBV18 | CASSPTPGTAYYGYTF | TGTGCCAGCTCACCGACTCCCGGGACAGCCTACTATGGCTACACCTTC
TRBJ1-1 | TRBD1 | TRBV27 | CASSLNRGSNTEDFF | TGTGCCAGCAGTTTAAACAGGGGATCGAACACTGAAGATTTCTTT
TRBJ2-5 | . | TRBV18 | CASSPGTQVSQETQYF | TGTGCCAGCTCACCGGGGACACAGGTCTCTCAAGAGACCCAGTACTTC
TRBJ2-3 | . | TRBV18 | CASSPNSGTDTQYF | TGTGCCAGCTCACCGAACAGCGGGACAGATACGCAGTATTTT
TRBJ2-5 | . | TRBV5-1 | CASSSAIQETQYF | TGCGCCAGCAGCAGTGCGATACAGGAGACCCAGTACTTC
TRBJ2-2 | TRBD1 | TRBV7-8 | CASSLQGATTGELFF | TGTGCCAGCAGCTTACAGGGGGCGACCACCGGGGAGCTGTTTTTT